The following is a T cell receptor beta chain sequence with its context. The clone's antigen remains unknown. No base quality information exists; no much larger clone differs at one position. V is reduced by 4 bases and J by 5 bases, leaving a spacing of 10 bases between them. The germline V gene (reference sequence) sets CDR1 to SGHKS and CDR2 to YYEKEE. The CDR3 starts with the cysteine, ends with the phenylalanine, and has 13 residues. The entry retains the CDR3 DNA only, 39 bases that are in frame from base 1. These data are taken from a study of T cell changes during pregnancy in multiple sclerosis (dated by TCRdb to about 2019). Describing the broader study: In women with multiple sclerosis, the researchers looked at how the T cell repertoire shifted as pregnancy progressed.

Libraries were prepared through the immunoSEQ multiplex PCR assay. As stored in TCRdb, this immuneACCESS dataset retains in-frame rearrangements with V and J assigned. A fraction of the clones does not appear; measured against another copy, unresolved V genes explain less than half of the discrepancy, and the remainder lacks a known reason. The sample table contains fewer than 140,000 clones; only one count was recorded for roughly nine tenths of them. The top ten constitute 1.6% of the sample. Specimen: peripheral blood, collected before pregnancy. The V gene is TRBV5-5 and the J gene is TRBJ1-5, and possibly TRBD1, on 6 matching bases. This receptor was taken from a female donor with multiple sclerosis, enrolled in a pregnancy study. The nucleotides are TGTGCCAGCAGCGTGGACAGAGATCAGCCCCAGCATTTT. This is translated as CASSVDRDQPQHF.